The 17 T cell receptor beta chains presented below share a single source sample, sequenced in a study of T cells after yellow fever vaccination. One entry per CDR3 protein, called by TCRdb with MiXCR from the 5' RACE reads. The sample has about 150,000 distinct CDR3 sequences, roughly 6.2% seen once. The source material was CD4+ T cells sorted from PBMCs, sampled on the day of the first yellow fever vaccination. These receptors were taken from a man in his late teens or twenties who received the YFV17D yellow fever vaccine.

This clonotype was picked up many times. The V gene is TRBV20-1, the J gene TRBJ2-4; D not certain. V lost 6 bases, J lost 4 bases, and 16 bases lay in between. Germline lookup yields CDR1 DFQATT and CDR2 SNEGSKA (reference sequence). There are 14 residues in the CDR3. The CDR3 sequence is CSANPEFPKNIQYF. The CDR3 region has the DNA TGCAGTGCGAATCCCGAATTCCCGAAAAACATTCAGTACTTC.

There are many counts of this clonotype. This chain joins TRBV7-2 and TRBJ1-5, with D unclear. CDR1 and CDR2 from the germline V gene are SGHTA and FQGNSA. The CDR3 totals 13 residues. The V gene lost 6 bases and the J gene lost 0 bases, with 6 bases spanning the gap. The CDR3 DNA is TGTGCCAGCAGTGGTAGTAGCAATCAGCCCCAGCATTTT. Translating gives CASSGSSNQPQHF.

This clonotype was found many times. The CDR3 region is CASSSRRDTQYF. The CDR3 bases are TGTGCCAGCAGCTCCCGTAGAGATACGCAGTATTTT. V gene TRBV9 combines with J gene TRBJ2-3; D gene ambiguous. Germline V lookup: CDR1 SGDLS, CDR2 YYNGEE. The V and J ends lost 4 bases and 5 bases respectively, with 8 bases between them. The CDR3 extends over 12 amino acids.

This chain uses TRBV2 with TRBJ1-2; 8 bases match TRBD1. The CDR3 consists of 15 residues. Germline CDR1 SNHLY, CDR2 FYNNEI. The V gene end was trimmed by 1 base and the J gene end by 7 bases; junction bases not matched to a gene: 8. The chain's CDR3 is CASSEDRGKSGGYTF. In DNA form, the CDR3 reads TGTGCCAGCAGTGAAGACAGGGGGAAGAGCGGTGGCTACACCTTC.

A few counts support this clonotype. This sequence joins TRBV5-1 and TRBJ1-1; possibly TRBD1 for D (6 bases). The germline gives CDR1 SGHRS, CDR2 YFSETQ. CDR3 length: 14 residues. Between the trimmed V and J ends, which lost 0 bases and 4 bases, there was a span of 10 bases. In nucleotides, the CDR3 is TGCGCCAGCAGCTTGGTGGGGGCGAGCACTGAAGCTTTCTTT. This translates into CASSLVGASTEAFF. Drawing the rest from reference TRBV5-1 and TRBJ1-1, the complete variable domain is KAGVTQTPRYLIKTRGQQVTLSCSPISGHRSVSWYQQTPGQGLQFLFEYFSETQRNKGNFPGRFSGRQFSNSRSEMNVSTLELGDSALYLCASSLVGASTEAFFGQGTRLTVV.

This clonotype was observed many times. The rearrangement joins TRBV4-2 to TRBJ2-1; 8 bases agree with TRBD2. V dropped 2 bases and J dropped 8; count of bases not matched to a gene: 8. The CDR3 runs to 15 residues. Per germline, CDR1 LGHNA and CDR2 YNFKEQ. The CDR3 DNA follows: TGTGCCAGCAGCCAACGGACTAGCTTTCAGGATGAGCAGTTCTTC. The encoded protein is CASSQRTSFQDEQFF.

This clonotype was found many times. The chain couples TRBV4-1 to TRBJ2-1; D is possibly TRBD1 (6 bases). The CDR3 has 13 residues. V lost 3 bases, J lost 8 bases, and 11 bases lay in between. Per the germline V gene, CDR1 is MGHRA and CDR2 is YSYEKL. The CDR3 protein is CASSHRGIDEQFF. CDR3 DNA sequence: TGCGCCAGCAGCCACAGGGGTATCGATGAGCAGTTCTTC.

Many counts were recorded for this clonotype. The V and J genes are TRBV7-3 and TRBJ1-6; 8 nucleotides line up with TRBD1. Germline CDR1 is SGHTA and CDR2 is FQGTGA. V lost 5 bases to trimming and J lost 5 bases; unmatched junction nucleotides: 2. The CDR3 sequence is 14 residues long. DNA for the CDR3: TGTGCCAGCAGCCGACAGGGGCATAATTCACCCCTCCACTTT. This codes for CASSRQGHNSPLHF.

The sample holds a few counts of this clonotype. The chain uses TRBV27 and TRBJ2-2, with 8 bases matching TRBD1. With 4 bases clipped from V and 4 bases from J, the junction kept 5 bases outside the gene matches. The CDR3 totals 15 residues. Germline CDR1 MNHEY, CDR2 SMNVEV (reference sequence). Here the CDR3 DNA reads TGTGCCAGCAGTTGGTGGACAGGGTCCACCGGGGAGCTGTTTTTT. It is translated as CASSWWTGSTGELFF.

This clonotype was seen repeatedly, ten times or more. The CDR3 here is CASSGGLAKNIQYF. CDR3 sequence (DNA): TGTGCCAGCAGCGGGGGGCTAGCCAAAAACATTCAGTACTTC. This chain uses TRBV7-2 with TRBJ2-4, with D possibly called TRBD1 or TRBD2 (6 bases each). V lost 5 bases and J lost 0, with 8 bases in between. There are 14 residues in the CDR3. Germline loops: CDR1 SGHTA, CDR2 FQGNSA.

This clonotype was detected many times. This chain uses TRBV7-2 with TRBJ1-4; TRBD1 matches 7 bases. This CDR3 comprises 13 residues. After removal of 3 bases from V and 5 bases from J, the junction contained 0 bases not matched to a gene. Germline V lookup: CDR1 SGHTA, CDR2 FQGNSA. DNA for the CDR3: TGTGCCAGCAGCTTGGGACAGAATGAAAAACTGTTTTTT. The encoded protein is CASSLGQNEKLFF.

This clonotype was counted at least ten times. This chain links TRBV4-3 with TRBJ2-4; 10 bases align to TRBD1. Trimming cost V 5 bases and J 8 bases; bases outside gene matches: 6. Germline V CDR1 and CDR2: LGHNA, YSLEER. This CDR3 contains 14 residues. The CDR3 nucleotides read TGCGCCAGCAGCTCCGGGACAGGGGTATACATTCAGTACTTC. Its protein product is CASSSGTGVYIQYF.

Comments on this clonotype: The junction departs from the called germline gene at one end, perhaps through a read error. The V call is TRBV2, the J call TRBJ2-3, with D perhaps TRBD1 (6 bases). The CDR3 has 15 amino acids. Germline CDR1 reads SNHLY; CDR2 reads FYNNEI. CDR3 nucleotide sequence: TGTGCCAGCAGTGAAGGGGGACATTCCACAAATACGCAGTATTTT. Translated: CASSEGGHSTNTQYF.

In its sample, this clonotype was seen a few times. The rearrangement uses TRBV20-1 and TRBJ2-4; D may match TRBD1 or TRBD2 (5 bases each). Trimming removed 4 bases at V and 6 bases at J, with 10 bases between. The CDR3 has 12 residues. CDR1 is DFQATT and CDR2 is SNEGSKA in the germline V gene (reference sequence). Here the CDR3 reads CSATRDVNIQYF. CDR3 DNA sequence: TGCAGTGCTACCCGGGACGTAAACATTCAGTACTTC.

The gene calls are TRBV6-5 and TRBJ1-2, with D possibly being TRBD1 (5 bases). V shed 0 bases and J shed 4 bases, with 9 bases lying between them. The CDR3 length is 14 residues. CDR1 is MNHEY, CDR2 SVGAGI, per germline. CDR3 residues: CASSYSGDPYGYTF. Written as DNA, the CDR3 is TGTGCCAGCAGTTACTCGGGGGACCCCTATGGCTACACCTTC.

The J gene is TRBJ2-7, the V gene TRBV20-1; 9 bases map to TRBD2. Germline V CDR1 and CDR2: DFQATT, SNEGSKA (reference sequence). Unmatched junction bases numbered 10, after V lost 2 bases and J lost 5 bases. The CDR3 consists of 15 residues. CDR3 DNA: TGCAGTGCTAGATCAGAGCGGGGGGTAGGCAACGAGCAGTACTTC. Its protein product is CSARSERGVGNEQYF.

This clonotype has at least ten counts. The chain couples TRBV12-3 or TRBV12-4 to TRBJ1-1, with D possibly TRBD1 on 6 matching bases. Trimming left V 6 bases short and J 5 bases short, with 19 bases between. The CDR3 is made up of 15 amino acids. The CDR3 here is CASSHQGGGGTEAFF. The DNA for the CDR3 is TGTGCCAGCAGCCATCAGGGAGGGGGAGGTACTGAAGCTTTCTTT.